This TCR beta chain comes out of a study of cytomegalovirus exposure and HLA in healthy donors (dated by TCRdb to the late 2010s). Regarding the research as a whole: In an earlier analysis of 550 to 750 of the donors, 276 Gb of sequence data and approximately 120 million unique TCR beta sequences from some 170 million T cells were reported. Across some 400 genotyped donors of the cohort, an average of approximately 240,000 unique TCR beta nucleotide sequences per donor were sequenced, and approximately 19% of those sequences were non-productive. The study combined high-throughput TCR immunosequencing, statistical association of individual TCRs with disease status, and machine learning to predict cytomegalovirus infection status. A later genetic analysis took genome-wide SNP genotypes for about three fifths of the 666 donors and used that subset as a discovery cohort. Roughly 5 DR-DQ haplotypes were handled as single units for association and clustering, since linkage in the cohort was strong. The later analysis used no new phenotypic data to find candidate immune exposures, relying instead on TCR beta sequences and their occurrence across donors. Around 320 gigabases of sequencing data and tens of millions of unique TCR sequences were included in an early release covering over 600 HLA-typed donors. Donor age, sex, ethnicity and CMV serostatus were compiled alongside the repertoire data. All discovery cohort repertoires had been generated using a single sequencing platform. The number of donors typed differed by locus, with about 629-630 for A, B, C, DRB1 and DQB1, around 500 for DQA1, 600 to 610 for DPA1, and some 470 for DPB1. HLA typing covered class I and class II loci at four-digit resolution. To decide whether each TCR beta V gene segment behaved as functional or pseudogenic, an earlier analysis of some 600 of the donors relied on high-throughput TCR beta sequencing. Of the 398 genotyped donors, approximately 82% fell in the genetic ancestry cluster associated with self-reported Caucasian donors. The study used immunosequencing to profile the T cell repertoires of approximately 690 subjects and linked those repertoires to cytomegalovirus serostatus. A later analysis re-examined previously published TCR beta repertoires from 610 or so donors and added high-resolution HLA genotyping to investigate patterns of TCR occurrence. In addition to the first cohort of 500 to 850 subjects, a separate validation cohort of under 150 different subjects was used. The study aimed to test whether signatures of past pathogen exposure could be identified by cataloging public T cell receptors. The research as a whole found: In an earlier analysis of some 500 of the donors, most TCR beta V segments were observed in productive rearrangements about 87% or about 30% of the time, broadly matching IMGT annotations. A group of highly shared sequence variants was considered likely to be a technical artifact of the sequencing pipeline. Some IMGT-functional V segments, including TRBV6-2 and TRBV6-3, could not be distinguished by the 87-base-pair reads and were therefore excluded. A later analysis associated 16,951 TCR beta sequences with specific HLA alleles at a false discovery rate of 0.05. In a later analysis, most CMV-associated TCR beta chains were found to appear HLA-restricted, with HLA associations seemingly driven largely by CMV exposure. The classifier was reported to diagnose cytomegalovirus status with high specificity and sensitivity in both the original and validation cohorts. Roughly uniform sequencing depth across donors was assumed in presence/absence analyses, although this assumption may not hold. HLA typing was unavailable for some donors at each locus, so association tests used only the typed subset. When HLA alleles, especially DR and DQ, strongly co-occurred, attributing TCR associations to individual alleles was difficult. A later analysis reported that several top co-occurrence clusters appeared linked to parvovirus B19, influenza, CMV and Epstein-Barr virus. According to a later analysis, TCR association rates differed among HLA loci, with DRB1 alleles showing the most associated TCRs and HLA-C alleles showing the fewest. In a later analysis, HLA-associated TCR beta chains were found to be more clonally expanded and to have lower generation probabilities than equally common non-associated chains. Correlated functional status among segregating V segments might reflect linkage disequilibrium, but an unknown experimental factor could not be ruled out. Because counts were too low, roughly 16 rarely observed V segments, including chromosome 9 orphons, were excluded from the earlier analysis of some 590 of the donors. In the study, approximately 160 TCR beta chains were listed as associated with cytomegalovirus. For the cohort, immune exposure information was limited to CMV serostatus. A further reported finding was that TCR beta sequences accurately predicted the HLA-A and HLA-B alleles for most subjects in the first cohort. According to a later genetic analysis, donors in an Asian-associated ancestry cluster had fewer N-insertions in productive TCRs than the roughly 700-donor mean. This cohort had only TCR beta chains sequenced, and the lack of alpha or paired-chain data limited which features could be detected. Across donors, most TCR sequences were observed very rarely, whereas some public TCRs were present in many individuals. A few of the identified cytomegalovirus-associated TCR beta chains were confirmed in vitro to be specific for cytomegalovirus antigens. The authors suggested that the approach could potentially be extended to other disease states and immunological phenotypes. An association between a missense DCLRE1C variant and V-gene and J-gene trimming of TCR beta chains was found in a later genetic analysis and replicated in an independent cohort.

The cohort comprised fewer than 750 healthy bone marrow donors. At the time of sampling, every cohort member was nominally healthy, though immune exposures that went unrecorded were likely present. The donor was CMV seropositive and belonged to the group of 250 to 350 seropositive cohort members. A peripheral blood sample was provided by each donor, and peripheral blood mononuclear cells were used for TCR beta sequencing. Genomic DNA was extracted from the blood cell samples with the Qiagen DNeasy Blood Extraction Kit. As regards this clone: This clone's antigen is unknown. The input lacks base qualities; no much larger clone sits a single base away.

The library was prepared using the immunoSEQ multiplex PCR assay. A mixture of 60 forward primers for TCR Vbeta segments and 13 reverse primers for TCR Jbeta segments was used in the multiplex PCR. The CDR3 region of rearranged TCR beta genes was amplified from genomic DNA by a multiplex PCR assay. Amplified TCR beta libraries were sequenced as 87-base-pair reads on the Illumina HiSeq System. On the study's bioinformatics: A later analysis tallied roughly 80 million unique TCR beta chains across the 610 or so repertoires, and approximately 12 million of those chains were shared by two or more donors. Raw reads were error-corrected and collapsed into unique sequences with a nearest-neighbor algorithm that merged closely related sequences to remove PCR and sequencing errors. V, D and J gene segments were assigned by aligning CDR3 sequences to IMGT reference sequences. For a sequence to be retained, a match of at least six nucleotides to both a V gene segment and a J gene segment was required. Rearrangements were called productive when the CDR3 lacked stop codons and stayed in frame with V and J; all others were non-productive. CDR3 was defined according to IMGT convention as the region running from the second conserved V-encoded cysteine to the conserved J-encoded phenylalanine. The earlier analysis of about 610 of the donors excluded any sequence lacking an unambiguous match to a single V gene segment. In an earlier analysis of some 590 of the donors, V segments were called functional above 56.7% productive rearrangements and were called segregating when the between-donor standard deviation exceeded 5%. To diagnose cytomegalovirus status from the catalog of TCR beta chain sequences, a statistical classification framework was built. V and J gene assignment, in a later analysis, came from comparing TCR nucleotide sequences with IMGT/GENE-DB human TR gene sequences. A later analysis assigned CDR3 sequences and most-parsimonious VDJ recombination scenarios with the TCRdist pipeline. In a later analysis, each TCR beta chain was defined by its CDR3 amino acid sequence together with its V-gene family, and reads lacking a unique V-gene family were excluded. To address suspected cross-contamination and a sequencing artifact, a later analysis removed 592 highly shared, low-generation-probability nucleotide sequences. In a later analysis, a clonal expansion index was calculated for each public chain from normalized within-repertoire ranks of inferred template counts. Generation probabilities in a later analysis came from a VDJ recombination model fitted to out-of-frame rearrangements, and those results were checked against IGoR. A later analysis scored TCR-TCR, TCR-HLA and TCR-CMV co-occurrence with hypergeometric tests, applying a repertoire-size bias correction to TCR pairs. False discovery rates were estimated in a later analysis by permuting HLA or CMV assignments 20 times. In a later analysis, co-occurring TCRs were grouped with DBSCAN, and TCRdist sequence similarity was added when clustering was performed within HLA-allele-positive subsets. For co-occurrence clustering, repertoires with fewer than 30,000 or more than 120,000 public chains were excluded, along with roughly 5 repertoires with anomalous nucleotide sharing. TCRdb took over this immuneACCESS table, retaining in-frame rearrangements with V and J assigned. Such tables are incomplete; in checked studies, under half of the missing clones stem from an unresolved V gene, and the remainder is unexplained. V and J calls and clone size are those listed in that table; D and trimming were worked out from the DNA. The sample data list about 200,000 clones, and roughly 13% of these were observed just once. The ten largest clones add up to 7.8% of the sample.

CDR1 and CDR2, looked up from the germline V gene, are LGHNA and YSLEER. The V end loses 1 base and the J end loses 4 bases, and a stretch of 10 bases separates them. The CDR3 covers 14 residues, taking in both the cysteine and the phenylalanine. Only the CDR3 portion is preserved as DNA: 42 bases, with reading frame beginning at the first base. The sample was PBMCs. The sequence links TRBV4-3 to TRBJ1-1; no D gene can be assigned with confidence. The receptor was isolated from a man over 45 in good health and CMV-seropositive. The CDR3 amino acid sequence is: CASSQGAYGTEAFF. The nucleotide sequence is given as TGCGCCAGCAGCCAAGGTGCCTACGGCACTGAAGCTTTCTTT.